One sample yielded the 25 T cell receptor beta chains listed below, sequenced in a study of T cell responses to AZD1222 COVID-19 vaccine. Sequenced by immunoSEQ multiplex PCR; TCRdb stores in-frame clones only, minus some. The top ten hold about 19% of the sample, which has about 63,000 clones, roughly 87% seen once. Sequences were derived from peripheral blood, sampled on day 0 of AZD1222 vaccination. Receptors were obtained from an adult in good health.

The rearrangement uses TRBV29-1 and TRBJ1-5; no firm D call. V lost 4 bases and J lost 3, with 10 bases in between. This CDR3 is 13 amino acids long. Germline V lookup: CDR1 SQVTM, CDR2 ANQGSEA. The CDR3, as DNA: TGCAGCGTTGCGCCAGGATTCAATCAGCCCCAGCATTTT. Protein sequence: CSVAPGFNQPQHF.

This clone was observed a few times. The chain links TRBV5-1 to TRBJ1-4, with D perhaps matching TRBD1 (5 bases). V was trimmed by 5 bases and J by 5 bases, leaving 13 bases between them. Germline V lookup: CDR1 SGHRS, CDR2 YFSETQ. The CDR3 length is 14 residues. The CDR3 loop is CASRPWGENEKLFF. The CDR3 DNA is TGCGCCAGCAGACCCTGGGGGGAGAATGAAAAACTGTTTTTT.

The chain uses TRBV19 and TRBJ2-7, with a weak D call TRBD2 (5 bases). V was pared by 10 bases and J by 0 bases, with 19 bases between. CDR3 size: 15 residues. CDR1 LNHDA and CDR2 SQIVND come from the germline V gene (reference sequence). This CDR3 is CATSNRDYNSYEQYF. CDR3 in DNA: TGTGCCACCTCGAACCGGGATTATAACTCCTACGAGCAGTACTTC.

This chain links TRBV27 with TRBJ1-2, with 8 bases fitting TRBD1. The ends lost 6 bases at V and 4 bases at J; junction bases unmatched: 7. The CDR3 extends over 14 amino acids. Germline CDR1 MNHEY, CDR2 SMNVEV (reference sequence). For the CDR3, the DNA is TGTGCCAGCAGCCCGACAGGGGAGCTCTATGGCTACACCTTC. Translation: CASSPTGELYGYTF.

The gene calls are TRBV7-8 and TRBJ2-7; D could derive from TRBD1 or TRBD2 (5 bases each). CDR1 and CDR2 (germline): SGHVS, FQNEAQ. V dropped 6 bases and J dropped 3 bases, with 15 bases sitting between them. The CDR3 is 14 amino acids. This CDR3 reads CASSIRDRDYEQYF. The CDR3 DNA reads as TGTGCCAGCAGTATACGGGACCGTGACTACGAGCAGTACTTC.

This chain connects TRBV4-2 to TRBJ1-1; a possible D gene is TRBD1 (5 bases). The length of the CDR3 is 14 residues. V was trimmed by 5 bases and J by 11 bases, leaving 21 bases between them. Looked up from germline, CDR1 is LGHNA and CDR2 is YNFKEQ. The CDR3 nucleotides are TGTGCCAGCAGCTCATCCGGGACTCAAAAGACGGCTTTCTTT. Its protein is CASSSSGTQKTAFF.

The genes are TRBV3-1 (or the pseudogene TRBV3-2) and TRBJ2-3, with D tentatively TRBD2 (5 bases). Trimming stripped 3 bases from V and 10 bases from J, with 14 bases between. This CDR3 is built from 13 residues. The germline V gene has CDR1 LGHDT and CDR2 YNNKEL (reference sequence). CDR3 protein: CASSHQPRAAQYF. The CDR3 nucleotides are TGTGCCAGCAGCCATCAGCCCAGAGCGGCGCAGTATTTT.

This clone was found once. The chain carries TRBV9 and TRBJ1-3, with no clear D. V was clipped by 0 bases and J by 4 bases, with 11 bases between them. Germline CDR1 reads SGDLS; CDR2 reads YYNGEE. The CDR3 extends over 15 amino acids. CDR3 coding DNA: TGTGCCAGCAGCGTAGCGGGGTCGGACGGAAACACCATATATTTT. Encoded protein: CASSVAGSDGNTIYF.

The gene calls are TRBV3-1 (or the pseudogene TRBV3-2) and TRBJ1-1; no firm D call. V was cut by 6 bases and J by 11 bases, with 19 bases left in between. This CDR3 is 13 amino acids long. Germline-derived CDR1 and CDR2 are LGHDT and YNNKEL (reference sequence). CDR3: CASSRIREAQAFF. CDR3 DNA: TGTGCCAGCAGTCGCATTAGGGAGGCACAGGCTTTCTTT.

The V and J genes are TRBV6-1 and TRBJ2-7; TRBD2 matches 7 bases. CDR1 is MNHNS and CDR2 is SASEGT in the germline V gene. This CDR3 contains 15 residues. The ends lost 0 bases at V and 0 bases at J; junction bases unmatched: 2. The CDR3 is CASSEAGGSSYEQYF. As DNA, the CDR3 is TGTGCCAGCAGTGAAGCCGGGGGGAGCTCCTACGAGCAGTACTTC.

The gene calls are TRBV4-1 and TRBJ2-7; D ambiguous. The CDR3 sequence is 13 residues long. The V gene lost 4 bases and the J gene lost 7 bases, with 14 bases spanning the gap. In germline, CDR1 is MGHRA, CDR2 YSYEKL. The CDR3 sequence is CASSPLDPREQYF. The CDR3 nucleotides are TGCGCCAGCAGCCCCTTGGACCCCAGGGAGCAGTACTTC.

This clone was counted only a few times. The chain is built from TRBV3-1 (or the pseudogene TRBV3-2) and TRBJ1-1, with TRBD1 matching 8 bases. V lost 1 base to trimming and J lost 2 bases; unmatched junction nucleotides: 6. CDR3 size: 16 residues. Germline V lookup: CDR1 LGHDT, CDR2 YNNKEL (reference sequence). In DNA, the CDR3 is TGTGCCAGCAGCCAAGCAAACAGGGGGTATAACACTGAAGCTTTCTTT. This encodes CASSQANRGYNTEAFF.

V is TRBV9 and J is TRBJ1-4; the match to TRBD1 covers 7 bases. The CDR3 loop spans 14 amino acids. Germline loops: CDR1 SGDLS, CDR2 YYNGEE. The V segment lost 3 bases and the J segment 3 bases; nucleotides outside the gene matches: 2. CDR3 coding DNA: TGTGCCAGCAGCGGAGGACAGGCTAATGAAAAACTGTTTTTT. Amino acid sequence: CASSGGQANEKLFF.

The chain combines TRBV6-5 with TRBJ1-3; 7 bases agree with TRBD1. With 6 bases clipped from V and 1 base from J, the junction kept 3 bases outside the gene matches. Germline V gene lookup returns CDR1 MNHEY and CDR2 SVGAGI. This CDR3 spans 14 amino acids. In nucleotides, the CDR3 is TGTGCCAGCAGAGCGACAGGGTCTGGAAACACCATATATTTT. It is translated as CASRATGSGNTIYF.

The rearrangement joins TRBV5-8 to TRBJ1-2; no firm D call. The CDR3 consists of 12 residues. Germline V gives CDR1 SGHTS, CDR2 YDEGEE. Trimming stripped 5 bases from V and 5 bases from J, with 10 bases between. The CDR3 DNA is TGTGCCAGCAGTTACCAGAGGTATGGCTACACCTTC. Translating gives CASSYQRYGYTF.

This rearrangement joins TRBV11-2 to TRBJ2-7; TRBD1 or TRBD2 may be the D gene (5 bases each). In germline, CDR1 is SGHAT, CDR2 FQNNGV. CDR3 length equals 16 residues. V was trimmed by 5 bases and J by 2 bases, leaving 19 bases between them. The CDR3 region is CASSPPRAGFAYEQYF. CDR3 in DNA: TGTGCCAGCAGCCCTCCGAGGGCAGGGTTCGCCTACGAGCAGTACTTC.

The chain carries TRBV5-1 and TRBJ1-2; maybe TRBD1 (5 bases). In germline, CDR1 is SGHRS, CDR2 YFSETQ. This CDR3 is built from 15 residues. V was cut by 4 bases and J by 6 bases, with 19 bases left in between. The CDR3 DNA reads as TGCGCCAGCAGCCCAAACCCCGGGACCCCAAATGGCTACACCTTC. It is translated as CASSPNPGTPNGYTF.

The J gene is TRBJ1-6, the V gene TRBV6-2 or TRBV6-3; no firm D call. Germline CDR1 is MNHEY and CDR2 is SVGEGT. The CDR3 is 17 residues long. V lost 4 bases and J 6 bases, leaving 19 bases between the germline ends. In DNA form, the CDR3 reads TGTGCCAGCAGTTTAGGGATACGACCGCCGATTAATTCACCCCTCCACTTT. Encoded protein: CASSLGIRPPINSPLHF.

Only a few counts were recorded for this clone. The V gene is TRBV28, the J gene TRBJ2-7, with D uncertain. The CDR3 has 16 residues. CDR1 is MDHEN and CDR2 is SYDVKM in the germline V gene. Trimming removed 3 bases from V and 2 bases from J, with 17 bases in between. For the CDR3, the DNA is TGTGCCAGCAGTTTTCATTTGGGGTCTCTTACCTACGAGCAGTACTTC. Amino acids: CASSFHLGSLTYEQYF.

The chain links TRBV5-1 to TRBJ1-1; TRBD1 matches at 7 bases. CDR1 is SGHRS and CDR2 is YFSETQ in the germline V gene. The CDR3 length is 14 residues. V was clipped by 2 bases and J by 6 bases; unmatched bases: 7. The CDR3 is CASSFDRVGAEAFF. The CDR3 bases are TGCGCCAGCAGCTTTGACAGGGTAGGAGCTGAAGCTTTCTTT.

The V and J genes are TRBV15 and TRBJ2-7; possibly TRBD1 for D (5 bases). Trimming pared 0 bases from V and 2 bases from J, leaving 8 bases between. This CDR3 contains 14 residues. Germline lookup yields CDR1 LNHNV and CDR2 YYDKDF (reference sequence). CDR3 in amino acids: CATSRDRGTYEQYF. The CDR3, as DNA: TGTGCCACCAGCAGAGATAGGGGTACCTACGAGCAGTACTTC. Full variable domain (missing parts from reference TRBV15 and TRBJ2-7): DAMVIQNPRYQVTQFGKPVTLSCSQTLNHNVMYWYQQKSSQAPKLLFHYYDKDFNNEADTPDNFQSRRPNTSFCFLDIRSPGLGDTAMYLCATSRDRGTYEQYFGPGTRLTVT.

The chain uses TRBV3-1 (or the pseudogene TRBV3-2) and TRBJ1-2, with D perhaps matching TRBD1 (6 bases). Germline V gene data show CDR1 as LGHDT and CDR2 as YNNKEL (reference sequence). V lost 0 bases and J 1 base, leaving 18 bases between the germline ends. CDR3 length: 18 residues. The CDR3 DNA reads as TGTGCCAGCAGCCAAGACACAGGGACGGAGACTTTTAACTATGGCTACACCTTC. Protein product: CASSQDTGTETFNYGYTF.

The genes are TRBV14 and TRBJ1-6; D gene unclear. CDR1 and CDR2 (germline): SGHDN, FVKESK. V dropped 5 bases and J dropped 14 bases, with 22 bases sitting between them. The CDR3 spans 15 residues. CDR3 amino acids: CASSLFDNLRGSLHF. CDR3 in DNA: TGTGCCAGCAGCTTATTTGACAACCTACGGGGATCCCTCCACTTT.

CDR3 sequence: CASSSTAYGYTF. The CDR3 nucleotides read TGTGCCAGCAGTTCAACAGCTTATGGCTACACCTTC. The V and J genes are TRBV12-3 or TRBV12-4 and TRBJ1-2; D gene ambiguous. Deletions cut 4 bases from V and 5 bases from J, with 8 bases between. The CDR3 has 12 amino acids.

This clone was seen once. The V and J genes are TRBV15 and TRBJ2-2; D is possibly TRBD1 (5 bases). V was clipped by 3 bases and J by 4 bases, with 9 bases between them. Germline CDR1 reads LNHNV; CDR2 reads YYDKDF (reference sequence). The CDR3 is 14 amino acids. The CDR3 reads CATSSQGSTGELFF. CDR3 in DNA: TGTGCCACCAGCAGTCAGGGCAGCACCGGGGAGCTGTTTTTT.